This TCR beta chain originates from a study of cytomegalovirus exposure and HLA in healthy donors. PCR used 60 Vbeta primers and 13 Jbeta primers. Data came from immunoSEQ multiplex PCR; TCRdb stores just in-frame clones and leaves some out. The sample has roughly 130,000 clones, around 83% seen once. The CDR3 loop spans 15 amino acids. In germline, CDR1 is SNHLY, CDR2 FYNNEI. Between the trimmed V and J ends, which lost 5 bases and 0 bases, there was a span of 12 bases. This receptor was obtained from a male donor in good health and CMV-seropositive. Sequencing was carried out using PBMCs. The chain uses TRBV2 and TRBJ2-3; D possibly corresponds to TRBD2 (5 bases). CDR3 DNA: TGTGCCAGCAGTTTTACGGGGAGTAGCACAGATACGCAGTATTTT. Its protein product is CASSFTGSSTDTQYF.